A single sample gave rise to the 8 T cell receptor beta chains below, sequenced in a study of shared clonotypes between healthy human individuals. The table came from immunoSEQ multiplex PCR; TCRdb's copy has only in-frame clones and leaves some out. In the table there are around 1.6 million clones, around 98% of which are singletons. The sample comprised naive CD4+ T cells sorted from blood. Subset denoted: CD45RA+ positively selected. These receptors all stem from a man aged 25-40 years in good health.

A single count supports this clone. The gene calls are TRBV20-1 and TRBJ2-7; D remains ambiguous. V lost 3 bases, J lost 7 bases, and 10 bases lay in between. The CDR3 totals 11 residues. CDR1 and CDR2 (germline): DFQATT, SNEGSKA (reference sequence). The CDR3 region is CSASLPPEQYF. The CDR3 coding sequence is TGCAGTGCTAGTCTCCCTCCTGAGCAGTACTTC.

V is TRBV20-1 and J is TRBJ2-1; D is possibly TRBD1 or TRBD2 (5 bases each). V lost 3 bases and J lost 10, with 10 bases in between. Germline CDR1 and CDR2: DFQATT and SNEGSKA (reference sequence). The CDR3 length is 11 residues. CDR3 residues: CSASIWGEQFF. The DNA of the CDR3 is TGCAGTGCTAGTATTTGGGGGGAGCAGTTCTTC.

The rearrangement uses TRBV5-1 and TRBJ2-2, with 12 bases identical to TRBD2. The CDR3 spans 16 residues. V trimming: 6 bases; J trimming: 0 bases; junction bases outside the gene matches: 3. Germline V lookup: CDR1 SGHRS, CDR2 YFSETQ. CDR3 loop: CASTGLAGSNTGELFF. In DNA form, the CDR3 reads TGCGCCAGCACAGGACTAGCGGGATCGAACACCGGGGAGCTGTTTTTT.

The chain uses TRBV29-1 and TRBJ2-7, with 7 bases aligning to TRBD1. The J segment lost 5 bases and the V segment lost 6 bases, leaving 13 bases of the junction unmatched. The CDR3 is 14 amino acids. Per germline, CDR1 SQVTM and CDR2 ANQGSEA. Written as DNA, the CDR3 is TGCAGCGTCAGAAACCGGGACAGTCGACACGAGCAGTACTTC. Protein product: CSVRNRDSRHEQYF.

The chain employs TRBV5-1 and TRBJ2-3; no clear D gene. The CDR3 extends over 16 amino acids. Germline loops: CDR1 SGHRS, CDR2 YFSETQ. V was cut by 0 bases and J by 0 bases, with 11 bases left in between. The CDR3 coding sequence is TGCGCCAGCAGCTTGGTTGCGGTACTTAGCACAGATACGCAGTATTTT. Translated, it gives CASSLVAVLSTDTQYF.

The chain couples TRBV7-7 to TRBJ2-5; TRBD1 agrees at 9 bases. Germline loops: CDR1 SSHAT, CDR2 FNYEAQ (reference sequence). There are 15 residues in the CDR3. The ends lost 5 bases at V and 4 bases at J; junction bases unmatched: 8. The CDR3: CASSLDRGPRETQYF. In DNA form, the CDR3 reads TGTGCCAGCAGCCTGGACAGGGGCCCTCGAGAGACCCAGTACTTC.

CDR3 coding DNA: TGCGCCAGCAGCTTAAGCGGGGACACAGATACGCAGTATTTT. Translated, it gives CASSLSGDTDTQYF. The V gene is TRBV5-1, the J gene TRBJ2-3; 7 nucleotides line up with TRBD2. After removal of 2 bases from V and 2 bases from J, the junction contained 2 bases not matched to a gene. This CDR3 spans 14 amino acids. From germline, CDR1 is SGHRS and CDR2 YFSETQ.

This clone was seen a single time. V gene TRBV11-3 combines with J gene TRBJ2-5; D remains ambiguous. Per germline, CDR1 SGHNT and CDR2 YENEEA. Deletions cut 5 bases from V and 4 bases from J, with 14 bases between. This CDR3 spans 14 amino acids. CDR3 nucleotide sequence: TGTGCCAGCAGCCCCCGGGCCCACTCAGAGACCCAGTACTTC. Its protein product is CASSPRAHSETQYF.